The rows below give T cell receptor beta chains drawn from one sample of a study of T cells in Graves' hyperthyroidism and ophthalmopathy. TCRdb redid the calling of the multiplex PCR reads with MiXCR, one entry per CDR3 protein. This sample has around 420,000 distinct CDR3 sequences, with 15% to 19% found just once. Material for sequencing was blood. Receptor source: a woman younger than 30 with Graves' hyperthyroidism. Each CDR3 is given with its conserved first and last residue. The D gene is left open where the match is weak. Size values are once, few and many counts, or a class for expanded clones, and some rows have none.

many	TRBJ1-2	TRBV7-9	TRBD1	TGTGCCAGCAGCTCATTTGCAGGGGGAACGTATGGCTACACCTTC	CASSSFAGGTYGYTF
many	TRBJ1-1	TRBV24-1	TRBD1	TGTGCCACCAGTGATCTAATAGGACAGGGGGGCACTGAAGCTTTCTTT	CATSDLIGQGGTEAFF
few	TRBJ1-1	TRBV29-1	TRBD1	TGCAGCGCCAATGGGGCGGGACAGGGGGTCGCTGAAGCTTTCTTT	CSANGAGQGVAEAFF
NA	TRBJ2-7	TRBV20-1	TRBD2	TGCAGTGCTAGAGAAACGACTAGCGGGAGCTCCTATTACGAGCAGTACTTC	CSARETTSGSSYYEQYF
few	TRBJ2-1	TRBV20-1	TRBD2	TGCAGTGCTGGCGTCGGGGCTATGCGGGAGCGCTCCTACAATGAGCAGTTCTTC	CSAGVGAMRERSYNEQFF
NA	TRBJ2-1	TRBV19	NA	TGTGCCAGTAGTGCCTCGACCGTAAATGAGCAGTTCTTC	CASSASTVNEQFF
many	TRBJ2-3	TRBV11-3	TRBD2	TGTGCCAGCAGCTCTAGCGGGGGGGTCGCAGATACGCAGTATTTT	CASSSSGGVADTQYF
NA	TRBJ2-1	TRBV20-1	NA	TGCAGTGCTAGAGCCCCCCGGGACGCCTACAATGAGCAGTTCTTC	CSARAPRDAYNEQFF
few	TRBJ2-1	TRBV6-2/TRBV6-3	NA	TGTGCCAGCAGTTACTCCGGAGTTTTTGAGCAGTTCTTC	CASSYSGVFEQFF
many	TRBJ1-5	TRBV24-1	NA	TGTGCCACCAGTGATCGTGTAACCTCTCCGGCCTCCGATCAGCCCCAGCATTTT	CATSDRVTSPASDQPQHF
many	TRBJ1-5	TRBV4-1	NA	TGCGCCAGCAGCCACGGGGGAGGGCGGCATCAGCCCCAGCATTTT	CASSHGGGRHQPQHF
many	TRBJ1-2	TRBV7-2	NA	TGTGCCAGCAGCCCTCGGGCCTTGAACCATGGCTACACCTTC	CASSPRALNHGYTF
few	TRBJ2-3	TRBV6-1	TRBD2	TGTGCCAGCAGTACAGTTAGCGGGAGGGGGACAGATACGCAGTATTTT	CASSTVSGRGTDTQYF
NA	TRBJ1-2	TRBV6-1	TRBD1	TGTGCCAGCACCCAAGACAGGGCTAACTATGGCTACACCTTC	CASTQDRANYGYTF
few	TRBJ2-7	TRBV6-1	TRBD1	TGTGCCAGCATAGATACAGGGGGCGCGGGGGAGCAGTACTTC	CASIDTGGAGEQYF
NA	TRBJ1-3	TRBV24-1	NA	TGTGCCACCAGTGATTTGGGCACCATATATTTT	CATSDLGTIYF
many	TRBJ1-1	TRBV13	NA	TGTGCCAGCAGAGGGTCGGGCATAATGAACACTGAAGCTTTCTTT	CASRGSGIMNTEAFF
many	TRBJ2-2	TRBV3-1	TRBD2	TGTGCCAGCAGCCAAGGCAGGGGACTAGCGGGGATAACCGGGGAGCTGTTTTTT	CASSQGRGLAGITGELFF
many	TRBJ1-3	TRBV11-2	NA	TGTGCCAGCAGCTTAGCTCCGGGAAGAAGCTCTGGAAACACCATATATTTT	CASSLAPGRSSGNTIYF
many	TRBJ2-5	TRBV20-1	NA	TGCAGTGCCCCAGGGAGCTTAGGCCAAGAGACCCAGTACTTC	CSAPGSLGQETQYF
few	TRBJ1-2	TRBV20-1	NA	TGCAGTGCCCCCCGGGGGTCGGGGGGGTATGGCTACACCTTC	CSAPRGSGGYGYTF
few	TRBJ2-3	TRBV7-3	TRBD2	TGTGCCAGCGGCCGAGCGGGAGGGATAGATACGCAGTATTTT	CASGRAGGIDTQYF
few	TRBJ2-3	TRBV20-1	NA	TGCAGTGGCGTAGCGTGGGGGCTCGTGACAGATACGCAGTATTTT	CSGVAWGLVTDTQYF
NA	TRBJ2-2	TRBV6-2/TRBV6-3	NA	TGTGCCAGCAGCGCCGCCGGGACTTCCTACGGCACCGGGGAGCTGTTTTTT	CASSAAGTSYGTGELFF
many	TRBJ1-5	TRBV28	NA	TGTGCCAGCACCTCGCCCGGTGAGGGGCGAAGCCAGCCCCAGCATTTT	CASTSPGEGRSQPQHF
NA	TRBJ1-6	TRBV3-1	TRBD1	TGTGCCAGCAGCCAAGTACCAGGGGGGAGGGATTCACCCCTCCACTTT	CASSQVPGGRDSPLHF
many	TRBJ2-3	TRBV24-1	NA	TGTGCCACCAGTGATCGACTATTAGATACGCAGTATTTT	CATSDRLLDTQYF
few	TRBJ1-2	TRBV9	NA	TGTGCCAGCAGCGTTTATCCCGGGCCTTGGATGGATGGCTACACCTTC	CASSVYPGPWMDGYTF
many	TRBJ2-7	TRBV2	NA	TGTGCCAGCAGCCCGGGACTTCTCTACGAGCAGTACTTC	CASSPGLLYEQYF
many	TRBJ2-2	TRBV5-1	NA	TGCGCCAGCAGCTTGACGGGAGAGTTCGCCGGGGAGCTGTTTTTT	CASSLTGEFAGELFF
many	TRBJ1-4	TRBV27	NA	TGTGCCAGCAGCTCCCTGGGGCAGGGAAGCGAAAAACTGTTTTTT	CASSSLGQGSEKLFF
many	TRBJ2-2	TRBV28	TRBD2	TGTGCCAGCAGCTCCCCGGGAGGTAGAAACACCGGGGAGCTGTTTTTT	CASSSPGGRNTGELFF
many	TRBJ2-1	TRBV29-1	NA	TGCAGCGTTGAGGGCCGACGGGAAGCCTCCTACAATGAGCAGTTCTTC	CSVEGRREASYNEQFF
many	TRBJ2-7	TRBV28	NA	TGTGCCAGCAGGGTCGGGGTTGCCTACGAGCAGTACTTC	CASRVGVAYEQYF
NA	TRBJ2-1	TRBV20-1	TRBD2	TGCAGTGCTAGCCGGACTAGCGGGAGATCCAATGAGCAGTTCTTC	CSASRTSGRSNEQFF
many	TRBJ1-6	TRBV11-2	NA	TGTGCCAGCAGCCCGCAGACAGCGGCCTCCTATAATTCACCCCTCCACTTT	CASSPQTAASYNSPLHF
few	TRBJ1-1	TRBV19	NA	TGTGCCAGTAGTATCGCAGGGGCGAATGAAGCTTTCTTT	CASSIAGANEAFF
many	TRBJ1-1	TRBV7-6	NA	TGTGCCAGCAGCGTGGGACACCAGAACACTGAAGCTTTCTTT	CASSVGHQNTEAFF
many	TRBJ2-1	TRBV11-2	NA	TGTGCCAGCAGTTTTGGAGGGGGGACGGGGGAGCAGTTCTTC	CASSFGGGTGEQFF
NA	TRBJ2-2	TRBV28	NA	TGTGCCACCTCGCGAAGAGACTCGAACACCGGGGAGCTGTTTTTT	CATSRRDSNTGELFF
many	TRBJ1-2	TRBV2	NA	TGTGCCAGCAGCGTCGATGGCGGGTATGGCTACACCTTC	CASSVDGGYGYTF
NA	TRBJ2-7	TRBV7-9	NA	TGTGCCAGCAGCTACTGGGCCGGGCAGGCCTACGAGCAGTACTTC	CASSYWAGQAYEQYF
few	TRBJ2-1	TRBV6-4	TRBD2	TGTGCCAGCAGTGAAATAGACGGACTAGCGGGGGGGAGCTCCTACAATGAGCAGTTCTTC	CASSEIDGLAGGSSYNEQFF
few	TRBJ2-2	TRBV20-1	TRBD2	TGCAGTGCTGGGGGACTAGCGGGGGGGAACACCGGGGAGCTGTTTTTT	CSAGGLAGGNTGELFF
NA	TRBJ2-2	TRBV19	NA	TGTGCCCTACAGGGCCCCACCGGGGAGCTGTTTTTT	CALQGPTGELFF
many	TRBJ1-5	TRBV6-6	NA	TGTGCCAGCAGTTACTTGGCAGGGAAGAATCAGCCCCAGCATTTT	CASSYLAGKNQPQHF
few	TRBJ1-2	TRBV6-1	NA	TGTGCCAGCAGTCCATTTCAAAACGGAGATTACTATGGCTACACCTTC	CASSPFQNGDYYGYTF
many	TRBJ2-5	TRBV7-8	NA	TGTGCCAGCAGGAGGGGGAGGCGAATAGAGACCCAGTACTTC	CASRRGRRIETQYF
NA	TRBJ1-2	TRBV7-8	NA	TGTGCCAGCAGCTTAGCGTCGGGGGGTCCTGGCTATGGCTACACCTTC	CASSLASGGPGYGYTF
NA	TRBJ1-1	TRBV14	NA	TGTGCCAGCAGCCAAGTAAGGATCGCTGAAGCTTTCTTT	CASSQVRIAEAFF
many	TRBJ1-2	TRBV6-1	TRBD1	TGTGCCAGCAGTATGTTCGGACAGGGCTATGGCTACACCTTC	CASSMFGQGYGYTF
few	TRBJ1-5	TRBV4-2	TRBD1	TGTGCCAGCAGCCAAGGGGCAGGGGGCCCCAACCTGAATCAGCCCCAGCATTTT	CASSQGAGGPNLNQPQHF
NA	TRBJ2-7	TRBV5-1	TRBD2	TGCGCCAGCAGCTCTAGCGGGACTTACTCCTACGAGCAGTACTTC	CASSSSGTYSYEQYF
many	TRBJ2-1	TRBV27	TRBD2	TGTGCCAGCAGTTTCACGGGGGGGATATACAATGAGCAGTTCTTC	CASSFTGGIYNEQFF
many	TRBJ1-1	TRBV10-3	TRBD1	TGTGCCATCAGTGACGGGGGACAGGAGAACACTGAAGCTTTCTTT	CAISDGGQENTEAFF
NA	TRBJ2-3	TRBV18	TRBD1	TGTGCCAGCTCACCAGCGGACAGGGTCTCAGATACGCAGTATTTT	CASSPADRVSDTQYF
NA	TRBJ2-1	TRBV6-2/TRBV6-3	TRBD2	TGTGCCAGCAGCAGGGAGGGGTTCTACAATGAGCAGTTCTTC	CASSREGFYNEQFF
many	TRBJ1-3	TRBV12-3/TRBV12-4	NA	TGTGCCAGCAGTTTTGGTCCGGCGAGCTCTGGAAACACCATATATTTT	CASSFGPASSGNTIYF
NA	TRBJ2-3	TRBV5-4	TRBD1	TGTGCCAGCACCTCGCATTTGGGGTTTACCTCAGGGGGCGCAGATACGCAGTATTTT	CASTSHLGFTSGGADTQYF